The TCR beta chain under discussion was sequenced for a study of cytomegalovirus exposure and HLA in healthy donors. Study results and limitations: Specific recognition of CMV antigens was confirmed in vitro for a few chains (all CMV-associated).

On this clone: Antigen specificity is unknown.

Researchers ran the PCR with 60 Vbeta and 13 Jbeta primers. Sequencing used immunoSEQ multiplex PCR; TCRdb keeps in-frame clones, though not all of them. The sample includes some 130,000 clones, 70% to 85% of them seen just once. The CDR3 is 15 amino acids. Germline V gene lookup returns CDR1 SGHRS and CDR2 YFSETQ. The V and J ends lost 6 bases and 4 bases respectively, with 16 bases between them. The chain employs TRBV5-1 and TRBJ2-2, with TRBD1 as a possible D gene (5 bases). The sequence was collected from a man aged 35 to 55 in good health and CMV-seropositive. Sequences were obtained from PBMCs. This CDR3 reads CASTKTPDSTGELFF. The CDR3 nucleotides read TGCGCCAGCACCAAAACCCCCGACAGCACCGGGGAGCTGTTTTTT.